One and the same sample provided the 9 T cell receptor beta chains below, sequenced in a study of blood T cells in healthy people across ages. Primed by a sample-barcoded 5' primer and a J-beta primer mix, a second PCR proceeded for 7 to 11 cycles. TCRdb reprocessed the 5' RACE reads via MiXCR and lists one record per CDR3 protein. The sample consists of roughly 700,000 distinct CDR3 sequences, roughly 50% of them appearing once. Source material: blood. These receptor sequences come from a woman between 55 and 75 years old in good health.

This chain uses TRBV15 with TRBJ1-5; D not resolved. The CDR3 runs to 15 residues. The V gene lost 3 bases and the J gene lost 4 bases, with 13 bases spanning the gap. Germline CDR1 and CDR2: LNHNV and YYDKDF (reference sequence). The CDR3 nucleotides read TGTGCCACCAGCAGCTTCCCCAGAAATAATCAGCCCCAGCATTTT. Its translation is CATSSFPRNNQPQHF.

The chain couples TRBV12-3 or TRBV12-4 to TRBJ1-2; no clear D. The CDR3 sequence is 13 residues long. V was pared by 6 bases and J by 4 bases, with 12 bases between. CDR3: CASSVPGSYGYTF. Written as DNA, the CDR3 is TGTGCCAGCAGCGTACCTGGTAGCTATGGCTACACCTTC.

This clonotype came up once. The chain recombines TRBV7-9 with TRBJ2-1; D is possibly TRBD1 (6 bases). Germline V lookup: CDR1 SEHNR, CDR2 FQNEAQ (reference sequence). With 6 bases removed from V and 4 bases from J, the gap between germline ends came to 16 bases. The CDR3 sequence is 15 residues long. The CDR3 sequence is CASRSTGIGYNEQFF. DNA of the CDR3: TGTGCCAGCAGATCGACAGGAATAGGGTACAATGAGCAGTTCTTC.

This chain connects TRBV28 to TRBJ2-7, with D tentatively TRBD1 (5 bases). V lost 4 bases, J lost 4 bases, and 17 bases lay in between. Germline V lookup: CDR1 MDHEN, CDR2 SYDVKM. The CDR3 loop spans 15 amino acids. The CDR3 DNA reads as TGTGCCAGCAGTTCGGTCCAGGGAAGACGATACGAGCAGTACTTC. It specifies CASSSVQGRRYEQYF.

The chain couples TRBV20-1 to TRBJ1-2; D is possibly TRBD1 (5 bases). CDR3 length equals 14 residues. Germline V CDR1 and CDR2: DFQATT, SNEGSKA (reference sequence). The V gene lost 2 bases and the J gene lost 4 bases, with 14 bases spanning the gap. The CDR3 region has the DNA TGCAGTGCTAGAAATGGGGGGTTGGTCTATGGCTACACCTTC. Translated: CSARNGGLVYGYTF.

The chain uses TRBV20-1 and TRBJ2-7; D is perhaps TRBD2 (6 bases). The CDR3 is 13 residues long. Trimming cost V 3 bases and J 7 bases, with 16 bases left between them. Germline V lookup: CDR1 DFQATT, CDR2 SNEGSKA (reference sequence). The CDR3 DNA reads as TGCAGTGCTAGTACCGGGACTGGGAATGAGCAGTACTTC. It codes for CSASTGTGNEQYF.

The chain carries TRBV10-3 and TRBJ2-5; 14 bases map to TRBD2. This CDR3 contains 20 residues. The V and J ends lost 2 bases and 4 bases, in that order; junction bases with no gene match: 15. Germline CDR1 reads ENHRY; CDR2 reads SYGVKD. Here the CDR3 reads CAISERGTSGSQSVRETQYF. The CDR3 DNA is TGTGCCATCAGTGAGAGGGGGACTAGCGGGAGTCAAAGTGTGCGAGAGACCCAGTACTTC.

This chain links TRBV10-3 with TRBJ1-1, with TRBD1 matching 8 bases. Germline V gene sequence: CDR1 ENHRY, CDR2 SYGVKD. This CDR3 spans 12 amino acids. V trimming: 6 bases; J trimming: 5 bases; junction bases outside the gene matches: 2. The CDR3 nucleotides are TGTGCCATCAGAGGACAGGGAACTGAAGCTTTCTTT. Its protein product is CAIRGQGTEAFF.

The chain combines TRBV14 with TRBJ2-5, with D unresolved. Germline V gives CDR1 SGHDN, CDR2 FVKESK. The CDR3 contains 13 residues. The V end was cut by 1 base, the J end by 11 bases, with 14 bases between. The CDR3 reads CASSQVGTSEQYF. The CDR3 DNA is TGTGCCAGCAGCCAAGTCGGAACGTCAGAGCAGTACTTC. Full variable domain (missing parts from reference TRBV14 and TRBJ2-5): EAGVTQFPSHSVIEKGQTVTLRCDPISGHDNLYWYRRVMGKEIKFLLHFVKESKQDESGMPNNRFLAERTGGTYSTLKVQPAELEDSGVYFCASSQVGTSEQYFGPGTRLLVL.